This T cell receptor (beta chain) derives from a study of blood T cell repertoires in COVID-19. Study at large: Whether acute or convalescent, the COVID-19 samples came from the United States, Italy and Spain.

Looked up from germline, CDR1 is LGHDT and CDR2 is YNNKEL (reference sequence). The J segment lost 7 bases and the V segment lost 5 bases, leaving 11 bases of the junction unmatched. The length of the CDR3 is 15 residues. Original processing methods: Estimated nucleated cell counts came from reference gene primer amplification. Repertoires were generated with immunoSEQ multiplex PCR, while TCRdb's copy carries only in-frame clones and drops some. Clone size and V and J calls were adopted from that table, with D and trimming inferred from the DNA. The sample gives hundreds of thousands of clones, around 89% of which show up once; roughly 0.26% is in the top ten.

The receptor was isolated from a woman aged 18-29 years with acute or convalescent COVID-19. V is TRBV3-1 (or the pseudogene TRBV3-2) and J is TRBJ2-5; the match to TRBD2 covers 9 bases. Sequenced material: peripheral blood. Here the CDR3 DNA reads TGTGCCAGCAGCGAGGCCGGGACTAGCATCGTGACCCAGTACTTC. Protein: CASSEAGTSIVTQYF.